This paragraph covers one T cell receptor (beta chain) sequence. Its target is not known. This entry belongs to a study of T-cell memory formation after mild COVID-19. Study observations and caveats: Pre-infection memory contained some responding clones, which suggested that cross-reactive memory had joined.

TCRdb called the 5' RACE reads again in MiXCR, with one record for every CDR3 protein. The repertoire holds about 340,000 distinct CDR3 sequences, around 13% seen once, with about a fifth in the top ten. Sequenced material: PBMCs or a T cell subset sorted from them (not recorded which). The sequence derives from a man aged 18 to 35 who had mild COVID-19 (a few samples of this study predate the infection). Cell type and time point are not known.

Written as DNA, the CDR3 is TGCAGTGCTAGAGTGGGTACAACTAATGAAAAACTGTTTTTT. It codes for CSARVGTTNEKLFF. The chain employs TRBV20-1 and TRBJ1-4; D gene uncertain. Germline lookup yields CDR1 DFQATT and CDR2 SNEGSKA (reference sequence). V lost 1 base and J lost 0, with 6 bases in between. This CDR3 comprises 14 residues.